This TCR beta chain was sequenced for a study of immune heterogeneity within non-small cell lung tumors. Genomic DNA extracted from bulk tumor tissue served as template. A total of 600 ng was used per sample. Each primary tumor yielded several biopsies, collected far apart from one another at surgery. The cohort was untreated, with newly diagnosed non-small cell lung cancer undergoing curative surgery. This clonotype was observed a few times. The TCR beta CDR3 region underwent multiplex PCR amplification with 32 V and 13 J primers. Each CDR3 protein is one row after TCRdb ran MiXCR on the multiplex PCR reads. The data hold around 2,200 distinct CDR3 sequences, with about 35% observed a single time. Trimming pared 7 bases from V and 1 base from J, leaving 8 bases between. CDR1 MNHNS and CDR2 SASEGT come from the germline V gene. CDR3 length: 12 residues.

The V gene is TRBV6-1, the J gene TRBJ2-7, with D perhaps matching TRBD1 (5 bases). Material: lung tumor tissue. The receptor comes from a man aged 70-80 years with non-small cell lung cancer. The DNA of the CDR3 is TGTGCCAGCACCCAGGGTTCCTACGAGCAGTACTTC. Encoded protein: CASTQGSYEQYF.